Each of the 19 T cell receptor beta chains below was sequenced from the same sample in a study of human T cells and chemical hapten exposure. From the RACE reads, TCRdb called clonotypes with MiXCR, one entry per CDR3 protein. The table lists 85,000 to 95,000 distinct CDR3 sequences, approximately 9.7% of them singletons. Time point of the sample: healthy volunteer bleed at 2 weeks. The template was total RNA from unfractionated whole blood. Material: whole blood. The receptor source for this set is a female donor in good health. Some clones in this sample may be carry-over from other donors' samples.

CDR3 amino acids: CASSRTSGGNEQFF. CDR3 bases: TGTGCCAGCAGTCGGACTAGCGGGGGAAATGAGCAGTTCTTC. The V gene is TRBV12-3 or TRBV12-4, the J gene TRBJ2-1; 13 bases fit TRBD2. The CDR3 contains 14 residues. V shed 5 bases, J shed 7 bases, and the junction held 2 bases outside the gene matches.

A remark on this clonotype: This may stem from a read error, because a much larger clone lies one nucleotide away. This rearrangement joins TRBV20-1 to TRBJ2-3; 9 nucleotides match TRBD2. The CDR3 contains 11 residues. Germline V lookup: CDR1 DFQATT, CDR2 SNEGSKA (reference sequence). This CDR3 reads CSADGTSWVLF. CDR3 in DNA: TGCAGTGCTGACGGGACTAGCTGGGTTCTTTTT.

The chain is built from TRBV3-1 and TRBJ1-6, with D possibly being TRBD1 (6 bases). The germline gives CDR1 LGHDT, CDR2 YNNKEL (reference sequence). The CDR3 has 16 residues. V was pared by 0 bases and J by 9 bases, with 15 bases between. This CDR3 is CASSQDMGGYGSPLHF. The CDR3 nucleotides are TGTGCCAGCAGCCAAGATATGGGGGGCTATGGTTCACCCCTCCACTTT.

This clonotype was observed at least ten times. The chain has TRBV4-1 and TRBJ2-1; D uncertain. Trimming cost V 1 base and J 1 base, with 5 bases left between them. CDR1 and CDR2 from the germline V gene are MGHRA and YSYEKL. There are 14 residues in the CDR3. The CDR3 is CASSQAGSYNEQFF. CDR3 DNA: TGCGCCAGCAGCCAAGCGGGTTCCTACAATGAGCAGTTCTTC.

This clonotype came up many times. This rearrangement joins TRBV7-9 to TRBJ1-1; D may be TRBD1 (5 bases). Trimming took 1 base from V and 4 from J, leaving 10 bases between them. This CDR3 comprises 14 residues. Germline lookup yields CDR1 SEHNR and CDR2 FQNEAQ (reference sequence). DNA for the CDR3: TGTGCCAGCAGCTTAGAGGGGTCTTCCACTGAAGCTTTCTTT. Amino acid sequence: CASSLEGSSTEAFF.

The chain carries TRBV2 and TRBJ2-7, with D hard to call. This CDR3 is 12 amino acids long. Germline V lookup: CDR1 SNHLY, CDR2 FYNNEI. Trimming cost V 0 bases and J 7 bases, with 7 bases left between them. In nucleotides, the CDR3 is TGTGCCAGCAGTGAAGCCCCCACGGAGCAGTACTTC. It is translated as CASSEAPTEQYF. Full variable domain (rest looked up from reference TRBV2 and TRBJ2-7): EPEVTQTPSHQVTQMGQEVILRCVPISNHLYFYWYRQILGQKVEFLVSFYNNEISEKSEIFDDQFSVERPDGSNFTLKIRSTKLEDSAMYFCASSEAPTEQYFGPGTRLTVT.

V usage is TRBV9 and J usage is TRBJ2-7; D assignment may be TRBD1 or TRBD2 (5 bases each). The germline V gene has CDR1 SGDLS and CDR2 YYNGEE. Trimming pared 0 bases from V and 6 bases from J, leaving 10 bases between. There are 13 residues in the CDR3. DNA of the CDR3: TGTGCCAGCAGCGTAGGGGGACGGGCCGAGCAGTACTTC. As protein: CASSVGGRAEQYF.

This clonotype was detected only a few times. This chain links TRBV29-1 with TRBJ2-7; a possible D gene is TRBD2 (5 bases). The CDR3 covers 13 residues. Between the trimmed V and J ends, which lost 3 bases and 0 bases, there was a span of 9 bases. The germline V gene has CDR1 SQVTM and CDR2 ANQGSEA. The CDR3 nucleotides are TGCAGCGTTGACGTGGGGAGCTCCTACGAGCAGTACTTC. It is translated as CSVDVGSSYEQYF.

The V gene is TRBV27, the J gene TRBJ2-3; D is undetermined. There are 13 residues in the CDR3. V lost 2 bases and J 3 bases, leaving 6 bases between the germline ends. Germline-derived CDR1 and CDR2 are MNHEY and SMNVEV (reference sequence). The CDR3 protein is CASSLIGTDTQYF. The DNA of the CDR3 is TGTGCCAGCAGTTTAATCGGAACAGATACGCAGTATTTT.

This clonotype was observed a handful of times. The CDR3 sequence is CASSPKSGAANTGELFF. DNA for the CDR3: TGCGCCAGCAGCCCCAAGTCGGGGGCAGCGAACACCGGGGAGCTGTTTTTT. This chain links TRBV5-1 with TRBJ2-2, with D perhaps assigned TRBD1 or TRBD2 (6 bases each). The length of the CDR3 is 17 residues. From germline, CDR1 is SGHRS and CDR2 YFSETQ. The germline V and J ends were trimmed by 4 bases and 0 bases, with 16 bases remaining between them.

CDR3 region: CAISDPSYEQYF. CDR3 DNA: TGTGCCATCAGTGATCCCTCCTACGAGCAGTACTTC. The rearrangement uses TRBV10-3 and TRBJ2-7; D not resolved. This CDR3 is built from 12 residues. V was trimmed by 3 bases and J by 0 bases, leaving 3 bases between them. The germline V gene has CDR1 ENHRY and CDR2 SYGVKD.

This chain joins TRBV20-1 and TRBJ2-1; D remains ambiguous. CDR3 length: 15 amino acids. The germline V and J ends were trimmed by 1 base and 5 bases, with 15 bases remaining between them. CDR1 is DFQATT, CDR2 SNEGSKA, per germline (reference sequence). The CDR3 region has the DNA TGCAGTGCTAGAGGGTGGGCGGCATCGGACAATGAGCAGTTCTTC. Its protein is CSARGWAASDNEQFF.

This clonotype has just a few counts. The chain is built from TRBV24-1 and TRBJ2-1; TRBD1 matches 7 bases. This CDR3 spans 14 amino acids. V trimming: 4 bases; J trimming: 4 bases; junction bases outside the gene matches: 3. Germline V gives CDR1 KGHDR, CDR2 SFDVKD. The CDR3 here is CATSDLGQYNEQFF. The CDR3, as DNA: TGTGCCACCAGTGACCTGGGACAGTACAATGAGCAGTTCTTC.

This clonotype was seen a few times. V is TRBV2 and J is TRBJ1-6; D might be TRBD1 (6 bases). V was cut by 2 bases and J by 9 bases, with 26 bases left in between. Per germline, CDR1 SNHLY and CDR2 FYNNEI. CDR3 length: 19 residues. In DNA form, the CDR3 reads TGTGCCAGCAGTGAATTTGCGTGGGACGGGAGGGGGTATCTTTCACCCCTCCACTTT. Translation gives CASSEFAWDGRGYLSPLHF.

This clonotype has only a few counts. The chain joins TRBV7-2 to TRBJ2-4, with D perhaps matching TRBD2 (6 bases). Trimming stripped 1 base from V and 1 base from J, with 8 bases between. Germline loops: CDR1 SGHTA, CDR2 FQGNSA. CDR3 length equals 15 residues. In DNA form, the CDR3 reads TGTGCCAGCAGCTTAGTTGGGGGGGCCAAAAACATTCAGTACTTC. Protein product: CASSLVGGAKNIQYF.

This clonotype has only a few counts. The genes are TRBV27 and TRBJ2-7; tentatively, D is TRBD1 or TRBD2 (6 bases each). The germline V and J ends were trimmed by 5 bases and 5 bases, with 13 bases remaining between them. There are 13 residues in the CDR3. CDR1 is MNHEY, CDR2 SMNVEV, per germline (reference sequence). The CDR3 region has the DNA TGTGCCAGCAGTCTAGGGGGGAGGAACGAGCAGTACTTC. This codes for CASSLGGRNEQYF.

Many counts were recorded for this clonotype. This rearrangement joins TRBV30 to TRBJ2-7; D is perhaps TRBD2 (5 bases). The CDR3 loop spans 13 amino acids. V was clipped by 4 bases and J by 2 bases, with 12 bases between them. Germline V gene sequence: CDR1 GTSNPN, CDR2 SVGIG (reference sequence). For the CDR3, the DNA is TGTGCCTGGACTCTAAGCGGTACCTACGAGCAGTACTTC. The encoded protein is CAWTLSGTYEQYF. The variable domain in full, completed from reference TRBV30 and TRBJ2-7, reads SQTIHQWPATLVQPVGSPLSLECTVEGTSNPNLYWYRQAAGRGLQLLFYSVGIGQISSEVPQNLSASRPQDRQFILSSKKLLLSDSGFYLCAWTLSGTYEQYFGPGTRLTVT.

This clonotype was seen ten or more times. The V and J genes are TRBV28 and TRBJ1-2, with unresolved D. CDR3 size: 15 residues. Trimming cost V 7 bases and J 7 bases, with 22 bases left between them. The germline V gene encodes CDR1 MDHEN and CDR2 SYDVKM. The CDR3 protein is CASTPWSITLFGYTF. DNA for the CDR3: TGTGCCAGCACCCCCTGGTCCATAACCTTATTTGGCTACACCTTC.

The gene calls are TRBV19 and TRBJ2-2; D perhaps matches TRBD2 (6 bases). V lost 7 bases, J lost 1 base, and 10 bases lay in between. The CDR3 length is 14 residues. Germline V lookup: CDR1 LNHDA, CDR2 SQIVND (reference sequence). In nucleotides, the CDR3 is TGTGCCAGTATGGGACTGGGGAACACCGGGGAGCTGTTTTTT. Amino acids: CASMGLGNTGELFF.